The clone carrying this T cell receptor beta chain was observed at least ten times. The data are from a study of T cells in Graves' hyperthyroidism and ophthalmopathy. The CDR3 sequence is 14 residues long. The germline V gene has CDR1 ENHRY and CDR2 SYGVKD. The germline V and J ends were trimmed by 2 bases and 4 bases, with 11 bases remaining between them. Amplification targeted TCR beta CDR3 regions from RNA transcripts. The TCR CDR3 first-round RT-PCR relied on the HTBI primer set. TCRdb called the multiplex PCR reads again in MiXCR, with one record for every CDR3 protein. The sample has roughly 560,000 distinct CDR3 sequences, roughly 14% seen once.

Material: blood. The TCR originated in a woman aged 35 to 49 with Graves' ophthalmopathy. The chain couples TRBV10-3 to TRBJ1-2, with D possibly being TRBD1 (5 bases). CDR3 coding DNA: TGTGCCATCAGTGAGGTGCAGGGTGGCTATGGCTACACCTTC. It codes for CAISEVQGGYGYTF.